This T cell receptor (beta chain) derives from a study of Ad26.COV2.S vaccination and SARS-CoV-2 variants. Study at large: Trial arm assignment for the donor was COV1001 Ad26.COV2.S. Intramuscularly, Ad26.COV2.S was given either once or twice, 56 days apart.

The assay was immunoSEQ multiplex PCR, and TCRdb's table has in-frame clones only and misses some. The sample gives over 400,000 clones, about 90% of which show up once; 4.3% is in the top ten. From germline, CDR1 is MNHNY and CDR2 SVGAGI (reference sequence). V was cut by 4 bases and J by 5 bases, with 8 bases left in between. CDR3 length: 12 amino acids. Regarding the study as a whole: It was vaccine recipients, not placebo recipients, who had the higher spike-specific TCR breadth.

About this clone: Antigen specificity is unknown.

The treatment was: roughly 19 received Ad26.COV2.S at low or high dose, single or two shots; 5 received placebo; per-sample allocation not given. Vaccine and placebo recipients were sampled on day 63 after the first injection. The TCR sequence derives from a person between 18 and 59 years old who received the Ad26.COV2.S COVID-19 vaccine or a placebo. Material: peripheral blood, obtained in a trial of Ad26.COV2.S vaccine versus placebo. V and J are TRBV6-6 and TRBJ2-5; no clear D gene. CDR3 in amino acids: CASSSGWETQYF. CDR3 DNA sequence: TGTGCCAGCAGTTCCGGATGGGAGACCCAGTACTTC.